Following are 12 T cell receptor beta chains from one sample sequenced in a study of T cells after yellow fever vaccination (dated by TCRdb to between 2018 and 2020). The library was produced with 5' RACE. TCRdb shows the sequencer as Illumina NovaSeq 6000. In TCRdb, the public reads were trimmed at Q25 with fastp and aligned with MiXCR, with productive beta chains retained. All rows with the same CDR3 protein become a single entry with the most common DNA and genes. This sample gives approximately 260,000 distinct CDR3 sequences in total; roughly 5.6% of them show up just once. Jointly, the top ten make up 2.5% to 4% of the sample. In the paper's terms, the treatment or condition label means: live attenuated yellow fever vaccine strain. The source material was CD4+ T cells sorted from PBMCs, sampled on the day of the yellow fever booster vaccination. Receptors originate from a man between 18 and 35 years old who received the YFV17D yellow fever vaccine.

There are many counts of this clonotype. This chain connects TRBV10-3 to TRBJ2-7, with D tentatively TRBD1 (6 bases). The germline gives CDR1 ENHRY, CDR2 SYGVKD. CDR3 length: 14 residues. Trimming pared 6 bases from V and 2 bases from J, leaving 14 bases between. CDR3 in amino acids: CAIRETGNTYEQYF. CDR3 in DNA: TGTGCCATCAGGGAAACAGGGAACACCTACGAGCAGTACTTC.

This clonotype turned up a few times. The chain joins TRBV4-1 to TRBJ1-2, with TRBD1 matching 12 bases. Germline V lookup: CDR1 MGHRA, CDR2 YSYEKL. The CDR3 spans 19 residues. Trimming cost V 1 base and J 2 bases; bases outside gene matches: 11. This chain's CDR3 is CASSQANRDRGRLNYGYTF. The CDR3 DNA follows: TGCGCCAGCAGCCAAGCGAACCGGGACAGGGGGCGGTTGAACTATGGCTACACCTTC.

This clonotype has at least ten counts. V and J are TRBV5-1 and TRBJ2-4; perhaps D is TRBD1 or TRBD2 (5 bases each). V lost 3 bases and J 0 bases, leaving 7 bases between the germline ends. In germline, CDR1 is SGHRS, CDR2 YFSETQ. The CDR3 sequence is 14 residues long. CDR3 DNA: TGCGCCAGCAGCTCCGGGACAGCCAAAAACATTCAGTACTTC. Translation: CASSSGTAKNIQYF.

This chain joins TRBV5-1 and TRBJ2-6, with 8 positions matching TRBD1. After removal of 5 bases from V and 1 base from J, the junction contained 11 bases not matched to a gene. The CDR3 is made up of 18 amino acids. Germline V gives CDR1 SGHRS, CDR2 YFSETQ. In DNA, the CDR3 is TGCGCCAGCAGGCGGACAGGGCCCACAACTTCTGGGGCCAACGTCCTGACTTTC. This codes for CASRRTGPTTSGANVLTF.

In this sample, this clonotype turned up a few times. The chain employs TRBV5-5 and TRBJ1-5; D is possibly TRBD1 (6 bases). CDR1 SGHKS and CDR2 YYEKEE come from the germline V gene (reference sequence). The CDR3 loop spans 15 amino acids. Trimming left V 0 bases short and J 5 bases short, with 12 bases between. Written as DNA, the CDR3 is TGTGCCAGCAGCTTGGCCGAGGGGGGATATCAGCCCCAGCATTTT. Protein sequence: CASSLAEGGYQPQHF.

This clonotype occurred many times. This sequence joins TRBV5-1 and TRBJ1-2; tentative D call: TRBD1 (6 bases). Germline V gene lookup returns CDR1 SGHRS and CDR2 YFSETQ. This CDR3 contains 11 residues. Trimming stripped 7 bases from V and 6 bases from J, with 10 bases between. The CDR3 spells CASGQGHGYTF. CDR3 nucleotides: TGCGCCAGCGGGCAGGGGCATGGCTACACCTTC.

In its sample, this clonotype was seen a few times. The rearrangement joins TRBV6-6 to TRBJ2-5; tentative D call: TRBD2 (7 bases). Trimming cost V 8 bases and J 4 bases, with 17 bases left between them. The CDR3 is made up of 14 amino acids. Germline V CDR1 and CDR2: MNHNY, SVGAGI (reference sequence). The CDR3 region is CASFGRGGVETQYF. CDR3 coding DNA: TGTGCCAGCTTTGGACGAGGGGGGGTAGAGACCCAGTACTTC.

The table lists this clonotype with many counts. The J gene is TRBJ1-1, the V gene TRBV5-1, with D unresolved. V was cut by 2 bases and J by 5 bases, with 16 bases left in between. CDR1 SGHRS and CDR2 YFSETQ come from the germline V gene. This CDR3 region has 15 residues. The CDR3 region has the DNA TGCGCCAGCAGCTTCGGGTCCGGCGGGGAAACTGAAGCTTTCTTT. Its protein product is CASSFGSGGETEAFF.

Here the CDR3 DNA reads TGTGCCAGCAGCGTAGGTGGCGGGGTACCCTACGAGCAGTACTTC. Translation: CASSVGGGVPYEQYF. The rearrangement uses TRBV9 and TRBJ2-7, with a weak D call TRBD2 (6 bases). The CDR3 has 15 residues. V gave up 0 bases and J gave up 2 bases, with 12 bases separating them. Germline CDR1 reads SGDLS; CDR2 reads YYNGEE.

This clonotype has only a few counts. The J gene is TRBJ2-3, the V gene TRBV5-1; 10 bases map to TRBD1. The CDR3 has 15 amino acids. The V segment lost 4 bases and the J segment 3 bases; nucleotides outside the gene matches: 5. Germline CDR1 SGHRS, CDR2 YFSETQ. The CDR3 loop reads CASSPDRGLTDTQYF. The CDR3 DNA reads TGCGCCAGCAGCCCCGACAGGGGGCTAACAGATACGCAGTATTTT.

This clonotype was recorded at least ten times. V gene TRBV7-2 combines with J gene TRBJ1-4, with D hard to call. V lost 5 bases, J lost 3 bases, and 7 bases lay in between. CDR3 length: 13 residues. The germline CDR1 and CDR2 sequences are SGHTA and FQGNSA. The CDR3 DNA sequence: TGTGCCAGCAGCAGGGTTTCTAATGAAAAACTGTTTTTT. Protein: CASSRVSNEKLFF.

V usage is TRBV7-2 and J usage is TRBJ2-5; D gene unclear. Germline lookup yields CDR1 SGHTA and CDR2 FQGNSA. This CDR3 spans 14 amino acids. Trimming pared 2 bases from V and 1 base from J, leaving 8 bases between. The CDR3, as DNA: TGTGCCAGCAGCTTAAGCCGGAGCCAAGAGACCCAGTACTTC. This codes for CASSLSRSQETQYF.